This T cell receptor beta chain was captured by sequencing in a study of T cell responses to AZD1222 COVID-19 vaccine. V was cut by 6 bases and J by 0 bases, with 6 bases left in between. The CDR3 totals 13 residues. Germline V gives CDR1 SNHLY, CDR2 FYNNEI. Findings and limits, study-wide: Nearly half of spike-specific TCRs reportedly target unmutated variant regions. Only a handful of AZD1222 recipients tested seropositive at baseline. Donors were largely white British and mainly female; clonal diversity was possibly underestimated.

This clone was counted a single time. Its target is not known. Sequenced by immunoSEQ multiplex PCR; TCRdb stores in-frame clones only, minus some. Of some 180,000 clones listed, over 80% were seen once; the top ten hold under 11%. The J gene is TRBJ1-5, the V gene TRBV2; no firm D call. This clonotype originated in an adult in good health. The source material was peripheral blood, sampled on day 0 of AZD1222 vaccination. The CDR3 DNA reads as TGTGCCAGCAGCTTGGATAGCAATCAGCCCCAGCATTTT. Translation gives CASSLDSNQPQHF.